This T cell receptor beta chain was observed in a study of T cell responses to AZD1222 COVID-19 vaccine. At the level of the study: Second doses were pooled across both intervals (about 4 or about 12 weeks).

Generated by immunoSEQ multiplex PCR, the TCRdb table keeps only in-frame clones and is missing some. The repertoire holds 130,000 or so clones, with roughly 92% as singletons. As to this clone: The antigen remains unidentified.

The CDR3 sequence is 13 residues long. The germline V and J ends were trimmed by 10 bases and 4 bases, with 16 bases remaining between them. The study, taken as a whole, reports: The donor group comprised mostly white British people and more females; the analysis possibly underestimated clonal diversity. Nearly half of the spike-specific TCRs reportedly recognize variant regions that carry no mutations. Repertoires were obtained only post-peak T cell response.

The source is an adult in good health. The chain joins TRBV12-3 or TRBV12-4 to TRBJ1-2, with TRBD1 as a possible D gene (6 bases). Sequences were derived from peripheral blood, sampled on day 0 of AZD1222 vaccination. The CDR3 loop reads CATSTGRGYGYTF. DNA for the CDR3: TGTGCCACCTCGACAGGTCGGGGCTATGGCTACACCTTC.